The TCR beta chain described here comes from a study of control samples from healthy donors and cancer patients. Germline V CDR1 and CDR2: SGHRS, YFSETQ. Trimming took 0 bases from V and 2 from J, leaving 11 bases between them. CDR3 size: 15 residues. Produced via immunoSEQ multiplex PCR; TCRdb's table is partial and in-frame only. Among some 49,000 clones listed, around 85% were seen once. The source of this sequence is a woman between 50 and 59 years old with lung cancer. The sample was PBMCs. This chain links TRBV5-1 with TRBJ1-1; D is uncertain. DNA for the CDR3: TGCGCCAGCAGCTTGGGGAGGGTAGACAACACTGAAGCTTTCTTT. Its protein product is CASSLGRVDNTEAFF.